This T cell receptor beta chain was captured by sequencing in a study of CD8 T cells in Susac syndrome. From germline, CDR1 is SGHRS and CDR2 YFSETQ. The CDR3 loop spans 14 amino acids. Trimming removed 2 bases at V and 3 bases at J, with 11 bases between. The authors reverse transcribed 0.5 to 1 ug RNA with random hexamers. Amplification of TCR beta CDR3 was carried out by immunoSEQ multiplex PCR, which covered 54 Vbeta and 13 Jbeta segments. TCRdb reprocessed the immunoSEQ multiplex PCR reads via MiXCR and lists one record per CDR3 protein. Among some 120,000 distinct CDR3 sequences, approximately 93% were seen once, and the ten largest hold roughly 0.3%. TCR beta sequencing was performed on blood CD8+ and CD4+ T cells. The CD8+ and CD4+ T cells were isolated magnetically using a negative isolation approach, whereas the TEMRA cells were enriched by FACS.

This receptor was taken from a human donor with multiple sclerosis. The chain combines TRBV5-1 with TRBJ1-2; a weak D match, TRBD1 (6 bases). What was sequenced was CD8+ T cells from PBMCs. CDR3 sequence reads: CASSFRGSDYGYTF. CDR3 in DNA: TGCGCCAGCAGCTTTAGGGGGTCGGACTATGGCTACACCTTC.